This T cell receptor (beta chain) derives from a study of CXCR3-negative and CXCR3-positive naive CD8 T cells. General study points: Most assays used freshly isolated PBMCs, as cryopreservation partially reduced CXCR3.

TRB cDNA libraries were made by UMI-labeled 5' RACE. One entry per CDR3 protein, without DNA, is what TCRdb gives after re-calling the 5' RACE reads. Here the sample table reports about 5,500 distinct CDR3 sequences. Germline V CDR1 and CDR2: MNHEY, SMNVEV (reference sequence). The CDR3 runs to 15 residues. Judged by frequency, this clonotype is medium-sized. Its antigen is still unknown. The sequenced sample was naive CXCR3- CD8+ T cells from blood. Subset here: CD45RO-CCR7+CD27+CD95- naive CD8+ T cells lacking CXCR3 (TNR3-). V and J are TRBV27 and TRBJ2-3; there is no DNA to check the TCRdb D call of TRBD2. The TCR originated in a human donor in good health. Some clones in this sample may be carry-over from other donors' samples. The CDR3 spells CASTPGGRGRDTQYF.